A selection of T cell receptor beta chains follows, all from one sample in a study of blood T cells in healthy people across ages. TCRdb ran MiXCR on the 5' RACE reads and lists one entry per CDR3 protein. The sample contains hundreds of thousands of distinct CDR3 sequences, about 48% of which appear only once. Sample: blood. The receptors shown here come from a man aged 25 to 45 in good health. Each CDR3 is given with its conserved first and last residue. D genes are given only for firm matches. Clone sizes are given selectively: once, few, many, or a class where the clone is expanded.

cdr3_nt: TGTGCCATCAGTGAGTCGAACACAGGCGAACAGCCCCAGCATTTT; cdr3_aa: CAISESNTGEQPQHF; clone_size: NA; j_call: TRBJ1-5; cdr3_length: 15; v_call: TRBV10-3; d_call: NA
cdr3_nt: TGTGCCAGCAGCGTTAGCGGGGGGGTCTACAATGAGCAGTTCTTC; cdr3_aa: CASSVSGGVYNEQFF; clone_size: NA; j_call: TRBJ2-1; cdr3_length: 15; v_call: TRBV9; d_call: TRBD2
cdr3_nt: TGTGCCAGCTCACCACCGGAGGACAGTCAAGCTTTCTTT; cdr3_aa: CASSPPEDSQAFF; clone_size: NA; j_call: TRBJ1-1; cdr3_length: 13; v_call: TRBV18; d_call: NA
cdr3_nt: TGTGCCAGCAGTCTAGGGACAGGGGGCGCCTACGAGCAGTACTTC; cdr3_aa: CASSLGTGGAYEQYF; clone_size: few; j_call: TRBJ2-7; cdr3_length: 15; v_call: TRBV7-2; d_call: TRBD1
cdr3_nt: TGCAGTGCTAGGACAGGGGGGAATTCACCCCTCCACTTT; cdr3_aa: CSARTGGNSPLHF; clone_size: NA; j_call: TRBJ1-6; cdr3_length: 13; v_call: TRBV20-1; d_call: TRBD1
cdr3_nt: TGTGCCAGCAGTGACGGGGGGGCCCTGTTCGAGCAGTACTTC; cdr3_aa: CASSDGGALFEQYF; clone_size: few; j_call: TRBJ2-7; cdr3_length: 14; v_call: TRBV2; d_call: TRBD2
cdr3_nt: TGCAGCGTCGCGGGACGCCTGACCTACGAGCAGTACTTC; cdr3_aa: CSVAGRLTYEQYF; clone_size: many; j_call: TRBJ2-7; cdr3_length: 13; v_call: TRBV29-1; d_call: NA
cdr3_nt: TGTGCCAGCACAGGAACGGGTAATTCACCCCTCCACTTT; cdr3_aa: CASTGTGNSPLHF; clone_size: NA; j_call: TRBJ1-6; cdr3_length: 13; v_call: TRBV25-1; d_call: NA
cdr3_nt: TGTGCCAGCAGTTACTCGATCCCAGATACGCAGTATTTT; cdr3_aa: CASSYSIPDTQYF; clone_size: NA; j_call: TRBJ2-3; cdr3_length: 13; v_call: TRBV6-2/TRBV6-3; d_call: NA
cdr3_nt: TGTGCCAGCAGCTTAGACCTGAACACCGGGGAGCTGTTTTTT; cdr3_aa: CASSLDLNTGELFF; clone_size: NA; j_call: TRBJ2-2; cdr3_length: 14; v_call: TRBV7-9; d_call: NA
cdr3_nt: TGTGCCAGCAGTTACCTGGAGGGGACGGCCTACGAGCAGTACTTC; cdr3_aa: CASSYLEGTAYEQYF; clone_size: few; j_call: TRBJ2-7; cdr3_length: 15; v_call: TRBV6-5; d_call: NA
cdr3_nt: TGTGCCAGCAGGGAAGAAGAGACCCAGTTCTTC; cdr3_aa: CASREEETQFF; clone_size: NA; j_call: TRBJ2-1; cdr3_length: 11; v_call: TRBV6-5; d_call: NA
cdr3_nt: TGCAGTGCTAGGGACCCTCAGGGGCCGAATAGCAATCAGCCCCAGCATTTT; cdr3_aa: CSARDPQGPNSNQPQHF; clone_size: many; j_call: TRBJ1-5; cdr3_length: 17; v_call: TRBV20-1; d_call: NA
cdr3_nt: TGTGCCAGCAGCCAAGGCGGCCCTAATGAGCAGTTCTTC; cdr3_aa: CASSQGGPNEQFF; clone_size: NA; j_call: TRBJ2-1; cdr3_length: 13; v_call: TRBV3-1; d_call: NA
cdr3_nt: TGTGCCAGCAGCTTAATGGGACAGGGAGGAGGCTACACCTTC; cdr3_aa: CASSLMGQGGGYTF; clone_size: NA; j_call: TRBJ1-2; cdr3_length: 14; v_call: TRBV7-2; d_call: TRBD1
cdr3_nt: TGCAGCGTTGGGGGGAGCGACGAGCAGTACTTC; cdr3_aa: CSVGGSDEQYF; clone_size: few; j_call: TRBJ2-7; cdr3_length: 11; v_call: TRBV29-1; d_call: NA
cdr3_nt: TGTGCCAGCAGCCAAGATATTGCTAGCGGGTTCTACAATGAGCAGTACTTC; cdr3_aa: CASSQDIASGFYNEQYF; clone_size: NA; j_call: TRBJ2-7; cdr3_length: 17; v_call: TRBV4-2; d_call: TRBD2
cdr3_nt: TGTGCCAGCAGCCGTGCGCAAGCGGCGACACAAGAGACCCAGTACTTC; cdr3_aa: CASSRAQAATQETQYF; clone_size: NA; j_call: TRBJ2-5; cdr3_length: 16; v_call: TRBV3-1; d_call: NA
cdr3_nt: TGCAGTGCTAGAGATCCGGTTAGCGGGGGCAAGGGTGAGCAGTTCTTC; cdr3_aa: CSARDPVSGGKGEQFF; clone_size: NA; j_call: TRBJ2-1; cdr3_length: 16; v_call: TRBV20-1; d_call: TRBD2
cdr3_nt: TGTGCCAGCAGCCAAGATAGGCGGACTAGCGGGATCAATGAGCAGTTCTTC; cdr3_aa: CASSQDRRTSGINEQFF; clone_size: NA; j_call: TRBJ2-1; cdr3_length: 17; v_call: TRBV3-1; d_call: TRBD2
cdr3_nt: TGTGCCAGCAGCCCGCGGGCAGTCTATGGCTACACCTTC; cdr3_aa: CASSPRAVYGYTF; clone_size: NA; j_call: TRBJ1-2; cdr3_length: 13; v_call: TRBV7-9; d_call: NA